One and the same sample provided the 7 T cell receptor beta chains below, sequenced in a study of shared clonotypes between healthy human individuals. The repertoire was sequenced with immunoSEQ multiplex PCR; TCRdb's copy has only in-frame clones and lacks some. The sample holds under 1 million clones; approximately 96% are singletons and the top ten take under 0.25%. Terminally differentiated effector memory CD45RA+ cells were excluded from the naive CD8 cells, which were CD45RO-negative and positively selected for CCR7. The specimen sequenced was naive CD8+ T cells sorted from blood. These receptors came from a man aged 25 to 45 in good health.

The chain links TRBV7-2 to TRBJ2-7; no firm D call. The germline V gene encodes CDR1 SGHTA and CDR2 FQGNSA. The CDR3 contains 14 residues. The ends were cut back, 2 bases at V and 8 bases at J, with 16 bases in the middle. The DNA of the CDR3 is TGTGCCAGCAGCTTAAATATCGTCGAGCAAAAGCAGTACTTC. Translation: CASSLNIVEQKQYF.

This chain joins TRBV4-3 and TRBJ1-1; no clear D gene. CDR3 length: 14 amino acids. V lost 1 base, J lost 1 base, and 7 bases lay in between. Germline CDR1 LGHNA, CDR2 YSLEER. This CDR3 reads CASSQGPGNTEAFF. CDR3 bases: TGCGCCAGCAGCCAAGGGCCGGGGAACACTGAAGCTTTCTTT.

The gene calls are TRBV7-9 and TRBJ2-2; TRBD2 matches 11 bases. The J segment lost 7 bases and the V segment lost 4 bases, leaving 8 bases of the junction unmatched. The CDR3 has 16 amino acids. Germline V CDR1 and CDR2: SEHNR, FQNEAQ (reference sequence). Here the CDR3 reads CASSSSTSGRIGELFF. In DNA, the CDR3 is TGTGCCAGCAGCTCGAGCACTAGCGGGAGAATCGGGGAGCTGTTTTTT.

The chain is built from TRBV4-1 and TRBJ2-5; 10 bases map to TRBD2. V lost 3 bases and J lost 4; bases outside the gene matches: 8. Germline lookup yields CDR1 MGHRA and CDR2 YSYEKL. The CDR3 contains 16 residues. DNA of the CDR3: TGCGCCAGCAGCCACCTAGCGGGAGATTCGGGAGAGACCCAGTACTTC. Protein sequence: CASSHLAGDSGETQYF.

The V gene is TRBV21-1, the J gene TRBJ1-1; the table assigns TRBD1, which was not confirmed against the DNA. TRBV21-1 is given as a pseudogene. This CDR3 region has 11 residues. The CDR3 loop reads CASRGLTEAFF. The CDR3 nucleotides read TGTGCCAGCAGGGGGCTCACTGAAGCTTTCTTT.

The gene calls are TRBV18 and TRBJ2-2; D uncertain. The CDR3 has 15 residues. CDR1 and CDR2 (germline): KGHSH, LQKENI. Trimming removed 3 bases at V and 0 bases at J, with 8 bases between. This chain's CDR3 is CASSPGNPNTGELFF. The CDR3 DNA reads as TGTGCCAGCTCACCTGGGAATCCGAACACCGGGGAGCTGTTTTTT.

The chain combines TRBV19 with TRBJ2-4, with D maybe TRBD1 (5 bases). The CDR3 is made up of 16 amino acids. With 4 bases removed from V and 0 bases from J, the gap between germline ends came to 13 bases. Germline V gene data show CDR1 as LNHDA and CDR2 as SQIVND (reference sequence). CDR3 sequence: CASSTTDTLAKNIQYF. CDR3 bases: TGTGCCAGTAGTACGACGGACACGCTAGCCAAAAACATTCAGTACTTC.